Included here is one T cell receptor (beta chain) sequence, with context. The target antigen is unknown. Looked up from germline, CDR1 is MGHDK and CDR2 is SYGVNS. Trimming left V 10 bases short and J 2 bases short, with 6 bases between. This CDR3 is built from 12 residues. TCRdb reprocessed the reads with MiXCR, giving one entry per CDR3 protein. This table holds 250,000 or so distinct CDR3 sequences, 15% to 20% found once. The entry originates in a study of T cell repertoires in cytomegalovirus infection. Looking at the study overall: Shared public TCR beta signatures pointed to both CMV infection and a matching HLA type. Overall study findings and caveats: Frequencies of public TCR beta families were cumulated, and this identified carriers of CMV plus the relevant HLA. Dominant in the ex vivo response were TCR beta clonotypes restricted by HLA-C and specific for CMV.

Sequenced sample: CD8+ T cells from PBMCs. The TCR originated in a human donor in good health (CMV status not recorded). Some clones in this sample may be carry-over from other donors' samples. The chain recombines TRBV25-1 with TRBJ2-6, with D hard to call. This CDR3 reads CATRTGANVLTF. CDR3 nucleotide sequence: TGTGCCACCCGGACTGGGGCCAACGTCCTGACTTTC.